The following is a TCR beta chain sequence with its context. This entry comes from a study of blood T cell repertoires in COVID-19. In the study overall: In each case, the material was cDNA or gDNA derived from T cells, B-cell-depleted T cells, or PBMCs.

The data were produced by immunoSEQ multiplex PCR, yet TCRdb's version contains in-frame clones alone and is incomplete. Among around 120,000 clones listed, over 70% were seen once. Unmatched junction bases numbered 15, after V lost 5 bases and J lost 6 bases. The CDR3 extends over 17 amino acids. Germline CDR1 is KGHDR and CDR2 is SFDVKD. The sequencing input was peripheral blood. The source is a woman between 65 and 79 years old with acute or convalescent COVID-19. The chain carries TRBV24-1 and TRBJ1-2; 9 bases match TRBD1. CDR3 loop: CATSASTGGTGRHGYTF. The CDR3 DNA follows: TGTGCCACCAGTGCCTCTACAGGGGGGACAGGGAGACATGGCTACACCTTC.